This record covers a single T cell receptor (beta chain). Its antigen is not known. Researchers report immunoSEQ v3.0 was run at survey level. Libraries were prepared by immunoSEQ multiplex PCR; TCRdb keeps only in-frame clonotypes and omits some of them. The data contain 30,000 to 35,000 clones, 80% to 90% of them seen just once; the ten biggest clones take up approximately 8%. The data are from a study of long-term antiretroviral therapy in people with HIV. Samples held 1-10 million cryopreserved PBMC, and DNA extraction followed. Findings and caveats of the study: Clonal expansions arising prior to ART prevailed in the repertoire at every time point. Unavailable data included ART adherence, viral resistance and therapy changes (switches in treatment). Possibly under older ART regimens, blood was drawn between the mid-2000s and the late 2010s.

The sequencing here drew on unsorted PBMCs, taken 0.4 years before starting antiretroviral therapy. This sequence originates from a man aged 18 to 30 with HIV.

The CDR3 region has the DNA TGCAGCGCTGGGGGCGGGGGGCGAAATGAGCAGTTCTTC. It is translated as CSAGGGGRNEQFF. V usage is TRBV29-1 and J usage is TRBJ2-1; 8 positions agree with TRBD2. V shed 7 bases, J shed 7 bases, and the junction held 9 bases outside the gene matches. Germline lookup yields CDR1 SQVTM and CDR2 ANQGSEA. The CDR3 runs to 13 residues.